The rows below give T cell receptor beta chains drawn from one sample of a study of OX40 agonist ivuxolimab in advanced cancers. This table comes from immunoSEQ multiplex PCR, and its TCRdb copy is limited to in-frame clones, with some not included. This table has approximately 94,000 clones, around 91% appearing once. Material: CD4+ or CD8+ T cells sorted from blood, obtained in a trial of the OX40 agonist ivuxolimab. The receptors shown here come from an adult with an advanced solid tumor such as melanoma, head and neck, liver or kidney cancer. CDR3s include the opening cysteine and the closing phenylalanine or tryptophan. The D gene is left open where the match is weak. Clone size is given for some rows only: seen once, a few or many times, or a class if the clone is expanded.

j_call: TRBJ2-1; clone_size: .; v_call: TRBV6-5; d_call: .; cdr3_aa: CASITPVGNEQFF; cdr3_nt: TGTGCCAGCATCACCCCCGTCGGGAATGAGCAGTTCTTC
j_call: TRBJ1-2; clone_size: .; v_call: TRBV14; d_call: .; cdr3_aa: CASSPYGDGYTF; cdr3_nt: TGTGCCAGCAGCCCCTACGGGGATGGCTACACCTTC
j_call: TRBJ2-3; clone_size: .; v_call: TRBV5-1; d_call: TRBD1; cdr3_aa: CASSLGGQGNTDTQYF; cdr3_nt: TGCGCCAGCAGCTTGGGGGGACAGGGAAACACAGATACGCAGTATTTT
j_call: TRBJ2-1; clone_size: .; v_call: TRBV7-3; d_call: .; cdr3_aa: CASSLNAFGEQFF; cdr3_nt: TGTGCCAGCAGCTTAAATGCATTTGGTGAGCAGTTCTTC
j_call: TRBJ1-4; clone_size: .; v_call: TRBV19; d_call: .; cdr3_aa: CASSIQGTEKLFF; cdr3_nt: TGTGCCAGTAGTATACAGGGTACTGAAAAACTGTTTTTT
j_call: TRBJ1-5; clone_size: .; v_call: TRBV27; d_call: .; cdr3_aa: CASRVGASNQPQHF; cdr3_nt: TGTGCCAGCAGGGTAGGGGCGAGCAATCAGCCCCAGCATTTT
j_call: TRBJ2-7; clone_size: .; v_call: TRBV6-1; d_call: TRBD2; cdr3_aa: CASSGGVAYEQYF; cdr3_nt: TGTGCCAGCAGCGGGGGGGTAGCCTACGAGCAGTACTTC
j_call: TRBJ1-5; clone_size: once; v_call: TRBV4-1; d_call: TRBD1; cdr3_aa: CASSPTGARSSNQPQHF; cdr3_nt: TGCGCCAGCAGCCCAACAGGGGCGAGGAGTAGTAATCAGCCCCAGCATTTT
j_call: TRBJ2-5; clone_size: .; v_call: TRBV19; d_call: .; cdr3_aa: CASSIVVPSETQYF; cdr3_nt: TGTGCCAGTAGTATAGTTGTGCCCAGTGAGACCCAGTACTTC
j_call: TRBJ2-3; clone_size: .; v_call: TRBV28; d_call: .; cdr3_aa: CASRVGLTRGDTQYF; cdr3_nt: TGTGCCAGCAGGGTGGGACTCACCCGGGGAGATACGCAGTATTTT
j_call: TRBJ2-1; clone_size: .; v_call: TRBV9; d_call: TRBD2; cdr3_aa: CASSAKRGPYNEQFF; cdr3_nt: TGTGCCAGCAGCGCCAAGCGGGGGCCCTACAATGAGCAGTTCTTC
j_call: TRBJ2-2; clone_size: .; v_call: TRBV5-1; d_call: .; cdr3_aa: CASSLAGWATGELFF; cdr3_nt: TGCGCCAGCAGCTTGGCTGGATGGGCCACCGGGGAGCTGTTTTTT
j_call: TRBJ2-7; clone_size: .; v_call: TRBV19; d_call: TRBD1; cdr3_aa: CASSPRKGAYEQYF; cdr3_nt: TGTGCCAGTAGTCCTAGGAAGGGGGCTTACGAGCAGTACTTC
j_call: TRBJ1-4; clone_size: .; v_call: TRBV18; d_call: .; cdr3_aa: CASSPRAADEKLFF; cdr3_nt: TGTGCCAGCTCACCACGGGCGGCAGATGAAAAACTGTTTTTT